This passage covers 17 T cell receptor beta chains from one sample sequenced in a study of regulatory T cells in long-lasting Graves disease (dated by TCRdb to the early 2020s). This sample's time point label indicates: newly diagnosed GD, antithyroid drugs for less than 3 months. RNA was extracted from PBMCs in TRIzol for both TCR sequencing and RNA sequencing. Libraries came from multiplex PCR. TCRdb lists the instrument as Illumina HiSeq 4000. To build TCR beta libraries, CDR3 regions were amplified by Arm-PCR using iRepertoire HTBI primers. In TCRdb, the public reads were trimmed at Q25 with fastp and aligned with MiXCR, with productive beta chains retained. Each CDR3 protein gets just one entry, which takes the most common genes and DNA from the rows behind it. This sample has 300,000 to 400,000 distinct CDR3 sequences in its table, and about a sixth of those were observed once. The ten largest make up less than 40% of the sample.

The source material was peripheral blood mononuclear cells (PBMCs), sampled at new diagnosis, from a patient treated with antithyroid drugs. Source of these receptors: a female donor with Graves disease.

This clonotype has at least ten counts. The rearrangement uses TRBV30 and TRBJ2-7, with unresolved D. V was shortened by 0 bases and J by 4 bases, with 10 bases between the two germline ends. The CDR3 runs 13 residues. Per the germline V gene, CDR1 is GTSNPN and CDR2 is SVGIG (reference sequence). The CDR3: CAWSVGQIYEQYF. DNA of the CDR3: TGTGCCTGGAGTGTAGGGCAGATATACGAGCAGTACTTC.

The table lists this clonotype with many counts. The chain couples TRBV28 to TRBJ2-3, with 7 bases that match TRBD1. Germline V gene sequence: CDR1 MDHEN, CDR2 SYDVKM. Trimming cost V 6 bases and J 2 bases; bases outside gene matches: 11. This CDR3 region has 16 residues. CDR3 nucleotides: TGTGCCAGCAGCCCGGACAGGAGCTATCCCACAGATACGCAGTATTTT. Its protein product is CASSPDRSYPTDTQYF. The complete variable domain, with remaining parts taken from reference TRBV28 and TRBJ2-3, reads DVKVTQSSRYLVKRTGEKVFLECVQDMDHENMFWYRQDPGLGLRLIYFSYDVKMKEKGDIPEGYSVSREKKERFSLILESASTNQTSMYLCASSPDRSYPTDTQYFGPGTRLTVL.

The chain employs TRBV5-1 and TRBJ1-3; D gene unclear. Germline lookup yields CDR1 SGHRS and CDR2 YFSETQ. Trimming removed 0 bases at V and 3 bases at J, with 7 bases between. This CDR3 contains 14 residues. CDR3 sequence: CASSLGGFGNTIYF. For the CDR3, the DNA is TGCGCCAGCAGCTTGGGGGGTTTTGGAAACACCATATATTTT.

The chain is built from TRBV3-1 and TRBJ2-2; D unresolved. V was cut by 3 bases and J by 2 bases, with 13 bases left in between. This CDR3 is 16 amino acids long. Germline CDR1 and CDR2: LGHDT and YNNKEL (reference sequence). CDR3 nucleotide sequence: TGTGCCAGCAGCCATGTCGGCGCCCAAAACACCGGGGAGCTGTTTTTT. Translating it yields CASSHVGAQNTGELFF.

This clonotype appeared a few times. The V gene is TRBV5-4, the J gene TRBJ2-3, with 8 bases lining up with TRBD2. V shed 3 bases and J 3 bases; nucleotides not matched to a gene: 9. This CDR3 has 16 residues. The germline gives CDR1 SGHNT, CDR2 YYREEE (reference sequence). The CDR3, as DNA: TGTGCCAGCAGCTCCCCACTCTCGGGAGGGACAGATACGCAGTATTTT. Translating it yields CASSSPLSGGTDTQYF.

There are many counts of this clonotype. This rearrangement joins TRBV11-2 to TRBJ2-7; 8 bases are shared with TRBD2. Germline CDR1 SGHAT, CDR2 FQNNGV. The CDR3 sequence is 15 residues long. The ends lost 3 bases at V and 2 bases at J; junction bases unmatched: 6. The CDR3 nucleotides read TGTGCCAGCAGCTTGTTACTAGCGGAGACCTACGAGCAGTACTTC. Protein: CASSLLLAETYEQYF. Drawing the rest from reference TRBV11-2 and TRBJ2-7, the complete variable domain is EAGVAQSPRYKIIEKRQSVAFWCNPISGHATLYWYQQILGQGPKLLIQFQNNGVVDDSQLPKDRFSAERLKGVDSTLKIQPAKLEDSAVYLCASSLLLAETYEQYFGPGTRLTVT.

This clonotype was seen many times. The chain couples TRBV7-9 to TRBJ2-3, with no clear D. The germline V gene has CDR1 SEHNR and CDR2 FQNEAQ (reference sequence). The CDR3 contains 14 residues. Deletions cut 6 bases from V and 0 bases from J, with 10 bases between. The CDR3 DNA reads as TGTGCCAGCAGATCCACTCTAAGCACAGATACGCAGTATTTT. Its protein is CASRSTLSTDTQYF.

The sample holds a few counts of this clonotype. V is TRBV19 and J is TRBJ2-1; perhaps TRBD2 as D (6 bases). Deletions cut 3 bases from V and 8 bases from J, with 8 bases between. The CDR3 has 12 residues. The V gene's germline CDR1 is LNHDA and CDR2 SQIVND (reference sequence). The CDR3 loop reads CASSMGEDEQFF. For the CDR3, the DNA is TGTGCCAGTAGTATGGGGGAGGATGAGCAGTTCTTC.

Only a few counts were recorded for this clonotype. The chain couples TRBV6-1 to TRBJ1-4; TRBD1 is a possible D gene (5 bases). Germline-derived CDR1 and CDR2 are MNHNS and SASEGT. V was shortened by 1 base and J by 0 bases, with 15 bases between the two germline ends. This CDR3 contains 18 residues. In DNA, the CDR3 is TGTGCCAGCAGTGAAGACAGACGGGGGAAGACAACTAATGAAAAACTGTTTTTT. Residues: CASSEDRRGKTTNEKLFF.

This clonotype was detected many times. The CDR3 nucleotides are TGTGCCAGCAGCGCGGGACAGGGGGCGGATGAGCAGTTCTTC. It codes for CASSAGQGADEQFF. The rearrangement uses TRBV7-2 and TRBJ2-1, with 12 bases that match TRBD1. The CDR3 runs 14 residues. The V and J ends lost 5 bases and 8 bases, in that order; junction bases with no gene match: 4. Germline lookup yields CDR1 SGHTA and CDR2 FQGNSA.

This clonotype was seen ten or more times. CDR3 loop: CASSLNLGQGDEKLFF. The CDR3 DNA reads as TGTGCCAGCAGCTTAAACCTCGGACAGGGGGATGAAAAACTGTTTTTT. The chain carries TRBV7-9 and TRBJ1-4; 10 nucleotides align to TRBD1. CDR1 is SEHNR, CDR2 FQNEAQ, per germline (reference sequence). The J segment lost 6 bases and the V segment lost 2 bases, leaving 6 bases of the junction unmatched. This CDR3 contains 16 residues.

This clonotype was seen many times. The V call is TRBV12-3 or TRBV12-4, the J call TRBJ2-2, with a weak D call TRBD2 (5 bases). Between the trimmed V and J ends, which lost 5 bases and 4 bases, there was a span of 14 bases. The CDR3 contains 15 residues. The CDR3 DNA reads TGTGCCAGCAGTCCCTTGAGCGGACTCACCGGGGAGCTGTTTTTT. This codes for CASSPLSGLTGELFF.

The table lists this clonotype with many counts. The V gene is TRBV10-3, the J gene TRBJ2-5; 8 bases are shared with TRBD1. The CDR3 is 15 amino acids. Germline V gives CDR1 ENHRY, CDR2 SYGVKD. The junction had 8 bases not matched to a gene; V was cut back by 6 bases and J by 2 bases. The CDR3 coding sequence is TGTGCCATCAGCGTCGACAGGGGCGGACAAGAGACCCAGTACTTC. Its translation: CAISVDRGGQETQYF.

The rearrangement joins TRBV7-2 to TRBJ2-1; possible D gene TRBD1, 6 bases. The J call is uncertain, as TRBJ2-5 better fits the DNA end. CDR1 and CDR2 from the germline V gene are SGHTA and FQGNSA. There are 15 residues in the CDR3. DNA of the CDR3: TGTGCCAGCAGTCAAACCGGGACACCCCAAGAGACCCAGTACTTC. Protein sequence: CASSQTGTPQETQYF.

As for this clonotype: This may be a read error: a much more frequent sequence differs by one nucleotide. The rearrangement uses TRBV5-1 and TRBJ1-2, with D possibly TRBD1 on 6 matching bases. The CDR3 runs 15 residues. The germline CDR1 and CDR2 sequences are SGHRS and YFSETQ. Deletions cut 4 bases from V and 9 bases from J, with 22 bases between. This chain's CDR3 is CASSLSEGGARSYTF. For the CDR3, the DNA is TGCGCCAGCAGCCTCTCAGAAGGGGGGGCGCGGAGCTACACCTTC.

This clonotype was detected ten times or more. CDR3 DNA: TGTGCCAGCAGTTACGCGGGAAGAGGAGAGACCCAGTACTTC. Translating it yields CASSYAGRGETQYF. The chain links TRBV6-5 to TRBJ2-5; D may be TRBD2 (6 bases). Between the trimmed V and J ends, which lost 2 bases and 4 bases, there was a span of 11 bases. The CDR3 spans 14 residues. Germline V gene sequence: CDR1 MNHEY, CDR2 SVGAGI.

This clonotype occurred a few times. The rearrangement links TRBV11-3 to TRBJ2-1; 8 bases agree with TRBD1. J gave up 4 bases and V 2 bases, and 7 bases lay outside the gene matches. The CDR3 is 16 amino acids. The germline CDR1 and CDR2 sequences are SGHNT and YENEEA. The CDR3 nucleotides are TGTGCCAGCAGCTTACCTCCGGGACAGGTGTACAATGAGCAGTTCTTC. Protein sequence: CASSLPPGQVYNEQFF.